This T cell receptor beta chain was captured by sequencing in a study of T cells after yellow fever vaccination. This clonotype was observed a few times. TCRdb re-called the 5' RACE reads through MiXCR, storing one row per CDR3 protein. In the table there are 500,000 to 650,000 distinct CDR3 sequences, around 12% of which are singletons. Germline V CDR1 and CDR2: SGHTA, FQGNSA. This CDR3 region has 15 residues. Trimming removed 2 bases from V and 3 bases from J; junction bases left unmatched: 7. The chain combines TRBV7-2 with TRBJ2-7, with 7 bases that match TRBD1. The TCR sequence derives from a man under 40 who received the YFV17D yellow fever vaccine. The material was PBMCs, obtained on the day of the yellow fever booster vaccination. CDR3 bases: TGTGCCAGCAGCTTAAGCGTGAGACAGGGCTACGAGCAGTACTTC. Amino acid sequence: CASSLSVRQGYEQYF.